This T cell receptor (beta chain) was captured by sequencing in a study of T cell repertoires in cytomegalovirus infection. The overall study: Recently identified HLA-C-restricted CMV epitopes were among the peptides used. Indicated by public TCR beta signatures were CMV infection and matching HLA type. General study points: In two of eight donors, the top clonotype was HLA-C-restricted CMV-specific.

TCRdb itself ran the reads through MiXCR, one entry per CDR3 protein. This sample has about 700,000 distinct CDR3 sequences; around a third occur once, and the top ten carry around a sixth. Of note for this clonotype: Its antigen is undetermined.

CDR1 MNHNY and CDR2 SVGAGI come from the germline V gene (reference sequence). V gave up 5 bases and J gave up 3 bases; unmatched junction bases: 7. The length of the CDR3 is 14 residues. This sample comprised cultured PBMCs, obtained from culture after CMV antigen stimulation. The V gene is TRBV6-6, the J gene TRBJ2-7; 7 bases are a match to TRBD1. The sequence was collected from a human donor in good health (CMV status not recorded). Some clones in this sample may be carry-over from other donors' samples. CDR3: CASSEDRSFYEQYF. As DNA, the CDR3 is TGTGCCAGCAGTGAGGACAGGAGTTTCTACGAGCAGTACTTC.